This paragraph covers one TCR beta chain sequence. What it recognizes is unknown. Isolated per sample were at least 7 million PBMCs. With a J-beta primer mix and a sample-barcoded 5' primer, a second PCR ran 7 to 11 cycles. All samples yielded 2.5 million or more CDR3-containing paired-end reads. TCRdb called the 5' RACE reads again in MiXCR, with one record for every CDR3 protein. Of approximately 1,100,000 distinct CDR3 sequences listed, 40% to 50% are singletons. This sample was taken from a study of blood T cells in healthy people across ages. The CDR3 spans 17 residues. Germline CDR1 and CDR2: MNHEY and SMNVEV (reference sequence). Study findings and constraints: There was no known CMV status for donors, so expanded clonotype changes were possibly confounded. A roughly linear fall in TCR beta diversity per million T cells was seen with increasing age.

The receptor was isolated from a woman aged 60-75 years in good health. This chain connects TRBV27 to TRBJ2-5, with a possible D match to TRBD1 (6 bases). Matching the DNA end better, TRBJ2-7 makes the J call doubtful. The sample taken for sequencing was blood. CDR3 DNA: TGTGCCAGCAGCCCCCTCAATACCGGGACACCTATCTACGAGCAGTACTTC. It encodes CASSPLNTGTPIYEQYF.